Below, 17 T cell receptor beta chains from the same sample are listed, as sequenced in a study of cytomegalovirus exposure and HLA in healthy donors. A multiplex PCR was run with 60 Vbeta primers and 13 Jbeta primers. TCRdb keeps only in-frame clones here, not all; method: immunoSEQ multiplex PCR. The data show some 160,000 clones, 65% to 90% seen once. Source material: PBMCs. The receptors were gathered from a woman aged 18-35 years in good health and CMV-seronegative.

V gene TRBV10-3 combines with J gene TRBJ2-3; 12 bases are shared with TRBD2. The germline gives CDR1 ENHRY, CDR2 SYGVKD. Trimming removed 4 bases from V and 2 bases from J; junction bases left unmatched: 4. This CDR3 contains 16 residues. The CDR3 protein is CAISVASGGVTDTQYF. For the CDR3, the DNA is TGTGCCATCAGTGTGGCTAGCGGGGGGGTCACAGATACGCAGTATTTT.

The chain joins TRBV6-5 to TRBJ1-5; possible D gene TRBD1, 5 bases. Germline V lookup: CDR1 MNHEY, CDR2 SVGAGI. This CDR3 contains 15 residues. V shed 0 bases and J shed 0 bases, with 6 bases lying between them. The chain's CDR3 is CASSYSTGSNQPQHF. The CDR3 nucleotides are TGTGCCAGCAGTTACTCCACAGGTAGCAATCAGCCCCAGCATTTT.

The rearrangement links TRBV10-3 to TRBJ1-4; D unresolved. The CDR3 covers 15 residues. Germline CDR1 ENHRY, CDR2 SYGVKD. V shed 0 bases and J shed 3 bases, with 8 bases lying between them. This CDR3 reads CAISESTGSNEKLFF. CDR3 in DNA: TGTGCCATCAGTGAGTCGACGGGTTCTAATGAAAAACTGTTTTTT.

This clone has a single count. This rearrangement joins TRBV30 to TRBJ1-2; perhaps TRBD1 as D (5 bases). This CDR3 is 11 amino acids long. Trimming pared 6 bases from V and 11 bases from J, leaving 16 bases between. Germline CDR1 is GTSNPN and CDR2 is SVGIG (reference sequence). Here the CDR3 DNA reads TGTGCCTGTACGGGGGGGAAGGGATACACCTTC. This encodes CACTGGKGYTF.

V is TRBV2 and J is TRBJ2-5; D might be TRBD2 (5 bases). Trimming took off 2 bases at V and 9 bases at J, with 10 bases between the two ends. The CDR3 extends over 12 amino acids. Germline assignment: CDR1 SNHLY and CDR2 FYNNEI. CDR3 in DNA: TGTGCCAGCAGTGAAATGGCGGAGGCCCAGTACTTC. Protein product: CASSEMAEAQYF.

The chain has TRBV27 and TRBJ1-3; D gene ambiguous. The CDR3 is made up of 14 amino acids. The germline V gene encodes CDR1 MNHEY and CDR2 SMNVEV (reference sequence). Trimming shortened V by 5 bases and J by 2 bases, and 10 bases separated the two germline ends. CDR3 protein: CASSPHKPGNTIYF. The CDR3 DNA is TGTGCCAGCAGTCCCCACAAACCTGGAAACACCATATATTTT.

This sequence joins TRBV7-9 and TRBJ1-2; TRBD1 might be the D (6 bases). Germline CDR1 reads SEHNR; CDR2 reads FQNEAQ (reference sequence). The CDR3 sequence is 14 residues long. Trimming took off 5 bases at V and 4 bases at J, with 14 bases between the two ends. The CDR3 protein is CASSLGQGRYGYTF. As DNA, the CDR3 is TGTGCCAGCAGCCTAGGGCAGGGGCGCTATGGCTACACCTTC.

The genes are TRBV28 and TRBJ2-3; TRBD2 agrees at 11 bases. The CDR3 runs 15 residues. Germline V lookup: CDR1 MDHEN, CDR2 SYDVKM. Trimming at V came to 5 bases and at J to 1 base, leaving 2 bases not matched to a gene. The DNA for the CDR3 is TGTGCCAGCAGTCCGGGACTAGCGGGCACAGATACGCAGTATTTT. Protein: CASSPGLAGTDTQYF.

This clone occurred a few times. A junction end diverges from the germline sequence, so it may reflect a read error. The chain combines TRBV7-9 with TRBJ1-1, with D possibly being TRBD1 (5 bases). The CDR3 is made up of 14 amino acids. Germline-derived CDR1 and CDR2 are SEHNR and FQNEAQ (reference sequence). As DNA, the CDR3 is TGTGCCAGCAGCGTAGCGGTGGGGGGCACTGAAGCTTTCTTT. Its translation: CASSVAVGGTEAFF.

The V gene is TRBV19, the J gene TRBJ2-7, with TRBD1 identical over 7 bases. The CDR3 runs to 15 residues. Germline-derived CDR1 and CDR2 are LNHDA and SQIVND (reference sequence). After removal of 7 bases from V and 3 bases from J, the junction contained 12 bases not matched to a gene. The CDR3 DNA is TGTGCCAGTAAACCCTCGACAGGGTCCTACTACGAGCAGTACTTC. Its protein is CASKPSTGSYYEQYF.

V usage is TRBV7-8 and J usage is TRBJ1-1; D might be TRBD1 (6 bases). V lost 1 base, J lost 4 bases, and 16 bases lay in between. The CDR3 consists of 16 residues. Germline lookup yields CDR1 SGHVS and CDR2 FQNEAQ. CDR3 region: CASSLEMQGIGTEAFF. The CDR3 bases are TGTGCCAGCAGCTTAGAGATGCAGGGGATAGGCACTGAAGCTTTCTTT.

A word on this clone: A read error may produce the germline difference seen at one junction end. CDR3 nucleotides: TGTGCTAGCAGCCGGACAGGGCAAGAGACCCAGTACTTC. Its protein product is CASSRTGQETQYF. The V call is TRBV7-7, the J call TRBJ2-5, with 8 bases fitting TRBD1. The CDR3 totals 13 residues. Germline CDR1 reads SSHAT; CDR2 reads FNYEAQ (reference sequence). Based on the CDR3 plus reference TRBV7-7 and TRBJ2-5, the full variable domain is GAGVSQSPRYKVTKRGQDVTLRCDPISSHATLYWYQQALGQGPEFLTYFNYEAQPDKSGLPSDRFSAERPEGSISTLTIQRTEQRDSAMYRCASSRTGQETQYFGPGTRLLVL.

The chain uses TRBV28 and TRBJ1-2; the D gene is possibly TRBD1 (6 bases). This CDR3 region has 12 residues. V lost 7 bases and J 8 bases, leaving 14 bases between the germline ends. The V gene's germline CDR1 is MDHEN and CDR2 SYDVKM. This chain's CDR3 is CASKLQGQGYTF. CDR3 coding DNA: TGTGCCAGCAAATTACAGGGTCAGGGCTACACCTTC.

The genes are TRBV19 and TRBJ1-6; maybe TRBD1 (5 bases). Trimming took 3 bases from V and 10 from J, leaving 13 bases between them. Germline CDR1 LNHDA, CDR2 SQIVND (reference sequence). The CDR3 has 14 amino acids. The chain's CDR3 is CASSIGGRGSPLHF. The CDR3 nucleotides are TGTGCCAGTAGTATTGGGGGGAGAGGATCACCCCTCCACTTT.

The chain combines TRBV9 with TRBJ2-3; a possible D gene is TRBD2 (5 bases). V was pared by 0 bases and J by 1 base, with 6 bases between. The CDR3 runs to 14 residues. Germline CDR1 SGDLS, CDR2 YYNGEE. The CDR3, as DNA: TGTGCCAGCAGCGTAGTCGGGGGCACAGATACGCAGTATTTT. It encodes CASSVVGGTDTQYF.

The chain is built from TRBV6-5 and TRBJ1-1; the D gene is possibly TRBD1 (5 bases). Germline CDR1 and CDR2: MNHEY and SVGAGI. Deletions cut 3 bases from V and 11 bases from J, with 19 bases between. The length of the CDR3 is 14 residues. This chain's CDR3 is CASSYYRQLSGAFF. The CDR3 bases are TGTGCCAGCAGTTATTATCGACAGCTAAGTGGGGCTTTCTTT.

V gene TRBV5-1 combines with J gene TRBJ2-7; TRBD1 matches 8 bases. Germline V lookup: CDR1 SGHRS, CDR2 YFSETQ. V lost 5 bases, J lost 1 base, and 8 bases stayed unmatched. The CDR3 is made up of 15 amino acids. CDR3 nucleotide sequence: TGCGCCAGCAGTGGGGGACAGGCAATTTCCTACGAGCAGTACTTC. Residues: CASSGGQAISYEQYF. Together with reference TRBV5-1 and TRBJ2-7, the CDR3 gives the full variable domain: KAGVTQTPRYLIKTRGQQVTLSCSPISGHRSVSWYQQTPGQGLQFLFEYFSETQRNKGNFPGRFSGRQFSNSRSEMNVSTLELGDSALYLCASSGGQAISYEQYFGPGTRLTVT.